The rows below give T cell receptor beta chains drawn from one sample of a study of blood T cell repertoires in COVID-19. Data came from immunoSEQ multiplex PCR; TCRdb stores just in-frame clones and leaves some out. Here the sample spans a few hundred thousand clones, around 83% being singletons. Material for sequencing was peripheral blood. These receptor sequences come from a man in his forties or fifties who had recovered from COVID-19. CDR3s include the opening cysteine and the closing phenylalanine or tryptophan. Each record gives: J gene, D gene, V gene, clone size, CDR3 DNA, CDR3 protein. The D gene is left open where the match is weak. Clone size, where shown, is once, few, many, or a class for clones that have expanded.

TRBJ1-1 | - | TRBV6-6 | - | TGTGCCAGCAGTCACCCGGTAAACACTGAAGCTTTCTTT | CASSHPVNTEAFF
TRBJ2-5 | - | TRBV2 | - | TGTGCCAGCAGTCCGGGAACGGAGACCCAGTACTTC | CASSPGTETQYF
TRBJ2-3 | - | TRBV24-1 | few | TGTGCCACCGGGACTAGCACAGATACGCAGTATTTT | CATGTSTDTQYF
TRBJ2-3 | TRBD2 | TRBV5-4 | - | TGTGCCAGCAATGCCGGGACTAGCACATCTGATACGCAGTATTTT | CASNAGTSTSDTQYF
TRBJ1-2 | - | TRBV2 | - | TGTGCCAGCAGTGTTCGACAGGACTATGGCTACACCTTC | CASSVRQDYGYTF
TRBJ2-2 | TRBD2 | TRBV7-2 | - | TGTGCCAGCAGCTGGACTAGCGGGGGGATGAACACCGGGGAGCTGTTTTTT | CASSWTSGGMNTGELFF
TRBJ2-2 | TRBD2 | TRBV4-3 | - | TGCGCCAGCAGCCAATCCGCGGCGGGGGGGCTCAGCGGGGAGCTGTTTTTT | CASSQSAAGGLSGELFF
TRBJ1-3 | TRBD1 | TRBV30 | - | TGTGCCTGGAGTCTAGGACAGGGCGGTGGAAACACCATATATTTT | CAWSLGQGGGNTIYF
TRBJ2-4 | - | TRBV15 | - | TGTGCCACCAGCCGAGGGGGGGACGGGTTTGAGAGCATTCAGTACTTC | CATSRGGDGFESIQYF
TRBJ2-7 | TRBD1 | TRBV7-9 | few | TGTGCCAGCAGCCCCCGACAGGGATCCTACGAGCAGTACTTC | CASSPRQGSYEQYF
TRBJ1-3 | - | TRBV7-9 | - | TGTGCCAGCGCTAATACAGGCTCTGGAAACACCATATATTTT | CASANTGSGNTIYF
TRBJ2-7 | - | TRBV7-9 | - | TGTGCCAGCAGCTTAGTTCCCGGCGGGACGACCTACGAGCAGTACTTC | CASSLVPGGTTYEQYF
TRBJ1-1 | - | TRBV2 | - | TGTGCCAGCACTGAACAGGGAAACACTGAAGCTTTCTTT | CASTEQGNTEAFF
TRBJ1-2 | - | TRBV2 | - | TGTGCCAGCAATCCTCAGGAGGGGAATGGCTACACCTTC | CASNPQEGNGYTF
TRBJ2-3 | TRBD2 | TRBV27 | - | TGTGCCAGCAGTCTGCGACTAGCGGTCATCACAGATACGCAGTATTTT | CASSLRLAVITDTQYF
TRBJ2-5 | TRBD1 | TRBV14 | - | TGTGCCAGCAGCCAAGTTGCGGACAGGGGGGAGACCCAGTACTTC | CASSQVADRGETQYF
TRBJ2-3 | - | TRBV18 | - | TGTGCCAGCTCACCCAGGCCAAGCACAGATACGCAGTATTTT | CASSPRPSTDTQYF
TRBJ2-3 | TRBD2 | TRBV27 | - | TGTGCCAGCAGTTTAAATCTAGCGGGAGCAGATACGCAGTATTTT | CASSLNLAGADTQYF
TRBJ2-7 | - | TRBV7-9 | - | TGTGCCAGCAGCTTAGCCCTACCCAGGGTCGGCGAGCAGTACTTC | CASSLALPRVGEQYF
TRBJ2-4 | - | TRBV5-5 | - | TGTGCCAGCAGCTTAGGGGGTAGGGACAAAAACATTCAGTACTTC | CASSLGGRDKNIQYF
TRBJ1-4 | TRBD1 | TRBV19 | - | TGTGCCAGTAGTCGAGGGACAGGGGCAGATATTCGGTATGAAAAACTGTTTTTT | CASSRGTGADIRYEKLFF
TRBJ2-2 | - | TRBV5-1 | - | TGCGCCAGCAGCTTGGGGCAGGGATACACCGGGGAGCTGTTTTTT | CASSLGQGYTGELFF
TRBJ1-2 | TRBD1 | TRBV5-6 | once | TGTGCCAGCAGCTTTATGACAGGGGGCTATAACTATGGCTACACCTTC | CASSFMTGGYNYGYTF
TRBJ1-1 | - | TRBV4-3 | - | TGCGCCAGCAGCCAAGATCGCCGGTCCGCTGAAGCTTTCTTT | CASSQDRRSAEAFF
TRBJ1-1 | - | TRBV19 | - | TGTGCCAGTAGTATTGGTGGCAGGGGGAACACTGAAGCTTTCTTT | CASSIGGRGNTEAFF
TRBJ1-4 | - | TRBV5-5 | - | TGTGCCAGCAGCCCCCTGGAGGGAACTAATGAAAAACTGTTTTTT | CASSPLEGTNEKLFF
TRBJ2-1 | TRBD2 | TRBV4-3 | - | TGCGCCAGCAGCCGGGAGCGGGAGAGCGAGCAGTTCTTC | CASSRERESEQFF
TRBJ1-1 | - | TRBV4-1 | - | TGCGCCAGCAGCCAGCCAGGGCGGAACACTGAAGCTTTCTTT | CASSQPGRNTEAFF
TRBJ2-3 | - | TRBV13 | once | TGTGCCAGCAGCTTACAATTCACAGATACGCAGTATTTT | CASSLQFTDTQYF
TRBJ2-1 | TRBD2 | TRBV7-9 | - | TGTGCCAGCAGCCCGCGGGGGCAGCGGGAGAGTGAGCAGTTCTTC | CASSPRGQRESEQFF
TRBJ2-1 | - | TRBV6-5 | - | TGTGCCAGCAGTTATCGACGGGACTACAATGAGCAGTTCTTC | CASSYRRDYNEQFF
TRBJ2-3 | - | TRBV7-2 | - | TGTGCCAGCAGCTTTGCGGTTGACTCAATTCAGTATTTT | CASSFAVDSIQYF
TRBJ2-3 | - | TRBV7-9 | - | TGTGCCAGCGCCGATCTAGCGTTTTTCACAGATACGCAGTATTTT | CASADLAFFTDTQYF
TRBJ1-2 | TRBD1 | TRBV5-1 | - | TGCGCCAGCAGCCCCCAGGCGGGGACAGGGGGCGACGACGGCTACACCTTC | CASSPQAGTGGDDGYTF
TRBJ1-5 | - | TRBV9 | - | TGTGCCAGCAGCGTAGACGGGTATCAGCCCCAGCATTTT | CASSVDGYQPQHF
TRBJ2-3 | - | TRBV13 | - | TGTGCCAGTACTCCGCAGTATTTT | CASTPQYF
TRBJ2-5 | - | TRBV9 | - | TGTGCCAGCAGCGCGCAGGGAGGAGGAGAGACCCAGTACTTC | CASSAQGGGETQYF
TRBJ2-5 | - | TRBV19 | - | TGTGCCAGTAGCGGGAGAGGGGTAGGGATAGAGACCCAGTACTTC | CASSGRGVGIETQYF
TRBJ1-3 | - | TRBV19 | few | TGTGCCAGTAGTATAACAACCTCTGGAAACACCATATATTTT | CASSITTSGNTIYF
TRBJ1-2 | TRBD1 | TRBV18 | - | TGTGCCAGCTCACCCAGGACAGGGTCGATGGACTATGGCTACACCTTC | CASSPRTGSMDYGYTF
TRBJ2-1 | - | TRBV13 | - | TGTGCCAGCGGGAGAGGAACCTTGTACAATGAGCAGTTCTTC | CASGRGTLYNEQFF
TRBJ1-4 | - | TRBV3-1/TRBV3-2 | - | TGTGCCAGCAGCCTCGGCGGGGGTAAACTGTTTTTT | CASSLGGGKLFF
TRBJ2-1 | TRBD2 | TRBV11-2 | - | TGTGCCAGCAGCCTTAGCGGGGACTCCTACAATGAGCAGTTCTTC | CASSLSGDSYNEQFF